One sample yielded the 27 T cell receptor beta chains listed below, sequenced in a study of CD8 T cells in Susac syndrome. Reverse transcription used roughly 0.5 to 1 ug RNA and random hexamers. MiXCR, run by TCRdb on the immunoSEQ multiplex PCR reads, gives a single entry per CDR3 protein. The repertoire holds about 120,000 distinct CDR3 sequences, 90% to 95% seen once, with approximately 0.1% in the top ten. Specimen: CD4+ T cells from PBMCs. Receptor source: a human donor in good health.

The chain recombines TRBV20-1 with TRBJ2-1; the D is unclear. Germline values: CDR1 DFQATT, CDR2 SNEGSKA (reference sequence). CDR3 length: 11 residues. The germline V and J ends were trimmed by 2 bases and 5 bases, with 4 bases remaining between them. CDR3 DNA sequence: TGCAGTGCTAGATTCGACAATGAGCAGTTCTTC. Protein product: CSARFDNEQFF.

The V call is TRBV6-1, the J call TRBJ2-7; weak D call: TRBD1 (6 bases). Germline CDR1 and CDR2: MNHNS and SASEGT. There are 15 residues in the CDR3. V was clipped by 0 bases and J by 3 bases, with 12 bases between them. The CDR3 DNA reads TGTGCCAGCAGTGAAGCGCTAGGACAGCGCTACGAGCAGTACTTC. Translation: CASSEALGQRYEQYF.

V is TRBV29-1 and J is TRBJ1-1, with a weak D call TRBD1 (5 bases). The V gene lost 7 bases and the J gene lost 0 bases, with 9 bases spanning the gap. CDR1 and CDR2 (germline): SQVTM, ANQGSEA. The CDR3 sequence is 12 residues long. This CDR3 is CSAGHLNTEAFF. In nucleotides, the CDR3 is TGCAGCGCCGGACATTTGAACACTGAAGCTTTCTTT. Using reference TRBV29-1 and TRBJ1-1 for the parts outside the CDR3, the full variable domain is SAVISQKPSRDICQRGTSLTIQCQVDSQVTMMFWYRQQPGQSLTLIATANQGSEATYESGFVIDKFPISRPNLTFSTLTVSNMSPEDSSIYLCSAGHLNTEAFFGQGTRLTVV.

The chain joins TRBV20-1 to TRBJ2-7; 8 positions match TRBD1. CDR1 and CDR2 from the germline V gene are DFQATT and SNEGSKA (reference sequence). The CDR3 sequence is 13 residues long. V was clipped by 7 bases and J by 4 bases; unmatched bases: 9. The CDR3 protein is CSVTQGASYEQYF. CDR3 in DNA: TGCAGTGTCACTCAGGGGGCCTCGTACGAGCAGTACTTC.

A remark on this clonotype: A junction end diverges from the germline sequence, so it may reflect a read error. The gene calls are TRBV7-7 and TRBJ2-2, with TRBD2 matching over 8 bases. The CDR3 extends over 14 amino acids. CDR1 is SSHAT, CDR2 FNYEAQ, per germline (reference sequence). The CDR3 DNA reads as TGTGCTAGCAGCGCCGGGACTAGTCTTGGGGAGCTGTTTTTT. Its translation is CASSAGTSLGELFF.

This clonotype has only one observation. This chain connects TRBV20-1 to TRBJ2-7; perhaps TRBD2 as D (6 bases). Germline CDR1 DFQATT, CDR2 SNEGSKA (reference sequence). The CDR3 spans 14 residues. V dropped 5 bases and J dropped 5 bases, with 19 bases sitting between them. In nucleotides, the CDR3 is TGCAGTGCTCCCCGGGCGACTAGGGACCACGAGCAGTACTTC. Translating gives CSAPRATRDHEQYF.

The chain joins TRBV20-1 to TRBJ1-5, with D possibly being TRBD1 (6 bases). Germline loops: CDR1 DFQATT, CDR2 SNEGSKA (reference sequence). CDR3 length equals 15 residues. V shed 6 bases and J shed 1 base, with 16 bases lying between them. The CDR3 reads CSAEEGGVSNQPQHF. CDR3 in DNA: TGCAGTGCCGAGGAGGGGGGCGTAAGCAATCAGCCCCAGCATTTT.

The gene calls are TRBV5-6 and TRBJ2-3, with D possibly being TRBD2 (5 bases). Germline V gene data show CDR1 as SGHDT and CDR2 as YYEEEE. Trimming shortened V by 4 bases and J by 5 bases, and 11 bases separated the two germline ends. CDR3 size: 13 residues. CDR3 sequence reads: CASSLQEGDTQYF. CDR3 sequence (DNA): TGTGCCAGCAGCCTCCAAGAGGGAGATACGCAGTATTTT.

The J gene is TRBJ2-7, the V gene TRBV10-3, with 7 bases lining up with TRBD2. This CDR3 region has 17 residues. Germline CDR1 is ENHRY and CDR2 is SYGVKD. V shed 0 bases and J 2 bases; nucleotides not matched to a gene: 10. DNA for the CDR3: TGTGCCATCAGTGAGTCGAGGTCCACTAGCGTTGCCTACGAGCAGTACTTC. This sequence encodes CAISESRSTSVAYEQYF.

The rearrangement uses TRBV30 and TRBJ2-7; unclear D gene. Germline lookup yields CDR1 GTSNPN and CDR2 SVGIG (reference sequence). Deletions cut 7 bases from V and 2 bases from J, with 21 bases between. The CDR3 is 15 residues long. The CDR3 DNA follows: TGTGCCTCCACACAAAACCAAGGGTCAGCCTACGAGCAGTACTTC. This translates into CASTQNQGSAYEQYF.

The CDR3 protein is CASSIRAVDGYTF. Here the CDR3 DNA reads TGTGCCAGTAGTATCAGGGCGGTGGATGGCTACACCTTC. The chain couples TRBV19 to TRBJ1-2; D is perhaps TRBD1 (5 bases). Germline-derived CDR1 and CDR2 are LNHDA and SQIVND (reference sequence). The V gene lost 3 bases and the J gene lost 6 bases, with 11 bases spanning the gap. The CDR3 consists of 13 residues.

The chain carries TRBV14 and TRBJ2-4; no clear D gene. Trimming shortened V by 0 bases and J by 4 bases, and 7 bases separated the two germline ends. CDR3 size: 14 residues. In germline, CDR1 is SGHDN, CDR2 FVKESK. The CDR3 loop is CASSQETIKNIQYF. CDR3 coding DNA: TGTGCCAGCAGCCAAGAGACGATAAAAAACATTCAGTACTTC.

The gene calls are TRBV7-9 and TRBJ2-5; D is ambiguous. V was trimmed by 2 bases and J by 4 bases, leaving 5 bases between them. Germline V gene lookup returns CDR1 SEHNR and CDR2 FQNEAQ (reference sequence). The CDR3 consists of 12 residues. The CDR3 sequence: CASSLISETQYF. Here the CDR3 DNA reads TGTGCCAGCAGCTTAATATCAGAGACCCAGTACTTC.

DNA for the CDR3: TGTGCCAGTAGTATACCAGGCCCGAGCAATCAGCCCCAGCATTTT. It yields the protein CASSIPGPSNQPQHF. V gene TRBV19 combines with J gene TRBJ1-5; D is ambiguous. Germline V gives CDR1 LNHDA, CDR2 SQIVND (reference sequence). Trimming stripped 2 bases from V and 1 base from J, with 9 bases between. The CDR3 sequence is 15 residues long.

The chain is built from TRBV2 and TRBJ2-7; the D gene is possibly TRBD1 (5 bases). The CDR3 is made up of 14 amino acids. Germline V CDR1 and CDR2: SNHLY, FYNNEI. V lost 4 bases, J lost 0 bases, and 10 bases lay in between. The CDR3 sequence: CASSGQGVSYEQYF. The CDR3 coding sequence is TGTGCCAGCAGTGGCCAGGGCGTCTCCTACGAGCAGTACTTC.

The chain combines TRBV20-1 with TRBJ1-6; D may be TRBD1 (5 bases). V shed 5 bases and J shed 9 bases, with 17 bases lying between them. Looked up from germline, CDR1 is DFQATT and CDR2 is SNEGSKA (reference sequence). The CDR3 has 14 residues. As DNA, the CDR3 is TGCAGTGCTCAGAGTTCCAGGGCGGCTTCACCCCTCCACTTT. This translates into CSAQSSRAASPLHF.

The rearrangement uses TRBV3-1 and TRBJ2-4, with D unresolved. There are 15 residues in the CDR3. The V and J ends lost 4 bases and 0 bases respectively, with 10 bases between them. CDR1 is LGHDT, CDR2 YNNKEL, per germline (reference sequence). This chain's CDR3 is CASSPDGLAKNIQYF. In nucleotides, the CDR3 is TGTGCCAGCAGCCCGGACGGGCTAGCCAAAAACATTCAGTACTTC.

The chain couples TRBV12-3 or TRBV12-4 to TRBJ1-1; D is ambiguous. V was clipped by 1 base and J by 1 base, with 7 bases between them. The CDR3 has 14 amino acids. The CDR3 nucleotides are TGTGCCAGCAGTTTAGGTATTGAGAACACTGAAGCTTTCTTT. Translating it yields CASSLGIENTEAFF.

This chain joins TRBV25-1 and TRBJ1-1; weak D call: TRBD1 (5 bases). The V end was cut by 6 bases, the J end by 3 bases, with 14 bases between. This CDR3 comprises 14 residues. Germline CDR1 MGHDK, CDR2 SYGVNS. CDR3 in DNA: TGTGCCAGCAGCGCCATGGGGCTGGACACTGAAGCTTTCTTT. This sequence encodes CASSAMGLDTEAFF.

V usage is TRBV29-1 and J usage is TRBJ1-2; D is possibly TRBD1 (6 bases). This CDR3 region has 12 residues. The V end lost 6 bases, the J end lost 8 bases, and 16 bases lay between the germline ends. Per the germline V gene, CDR1 is SQVTM and CDR2 is ANQGSEA. In nucleotides, the CDR3 is TGCAGCGTACCCGCAGGGGCGGTCGGCTACACCTTC. This gives the protein CSVPAGAVGYTF.

This sequence joins TRBV7-9 and TRBJ2-5; 9 positions agree with TRBD1. With V trimmed by 5 bases and J by 5 bases, 6 bases remained unmatched. This CDR3 contains 14 residues. CDR1 is SEHNR, CDR2 FQNEAQ, per germline (reference sequence). CDR3 sequence reads: CASSPPTGGETQYF. The CDR3 nucleotides read TGTGCCAGCAGCCCCCCGACAGGGGGGGAGACCCAGTACTTC.

The table lists this clonotype with a count of one. The chain couples TRBV18 to TRBJ1-2; possibly TRBD1 for D (5 bases). From germline, CDR1 is KGHSH and CDR2 LQKENI. Trimming removed 3 bases at V and 3 bases at J, with 23 bases between. The CDR3 is made up of 18 amino acids. Here the CDR3 DNA reads TGTGCCAGCTCACCCTCAGATGCACAGCGGGGACCCCACTATGGCTACACCTTC. Translation: CASSPSDAQRGPHYGYTF.

The chain employs TRBV5-1 and TRBJ2-1; weak D call: TRBD1 (6 bases). CDR3 size: 14 residues. Germline-derived CDR1 and CDR2 are SGHRS and YFSETQ. Trimming took 2 bases from V and 2 from J, leaving 8 bases between them. The CDR3 loop reads CASSFGDTYNEQFF. The CDR3 DNA sequence: TGCGCCAGCAGCTTTGGGGACACCTACAATGAGCAGTTCTTC.

The chain combines TRBV6-5 with TRBJ2-7, with a weak D call TRBD1 (6 bases). Deletions cut 8 bases from V and 0 bases from J, with 17 bases between. This CDR3 comprises 15 residues. Germline V lookup: CDR1 MNHEY, CDR2 SVGAGI. The CDR3 reads CASLPQQGYSYEQYF. The DNA of the CDR3 is TGTGCCAGCCTTCCCCAACAGGGCTACTCCTACGAGCAGTACTTC.

The chain recombines TRBV30 with TRBJ2-1, with 15 bases lining up with TRBD2. The CDR3 totals 14 residues. From germline, CDR1 is GTSNPN and CDR2 SVGIG (reference sequence). Trimming at V came to 5 bases and at J to 9 bases, leaving 5 bases not matched to a gene. CDR3 sequence (DNA): TGTGCCTGGGGGGCGGGACTAGCGGGAGGTGAGCAGTTCTTC. It specifies CAWGAGLAGGEQFF.

The rearrangement uses TRBV15 and TRBJ2-1; possibly TRBD1 for D (5 bases). This CDR3 is 13 amino acids long. The ends were cut back, 4 bases at V and 7 bases at J, with 11 bases in the middle. Germline-derived CDR1 and CDR2 are LNHNV and YYDKDF (reference sequence). CDR3 coding DNA: TGTGCCACCAGCAAGGGTAAGGGGAATGAGCAGTTCTTC. As protein: CATSKGKGNEQFF. Together with reference TRBV15 and TRBJ2-1, the CDR3 gives the full variable domain: DAMVIQNPRYQVTQFGKPVTLSCSQTLNHNVMYWYQQKSSQAPKLLFHYYDKDFNNEADTPDNFQSRRPNTSFCFLDIRSPGLGDTAMYLCATSKGKGNEQFFGPGTRLTVL.

The gene calls are TRBV29-1 and TRBJ2-3; D not certain. V dropped 8 bases and J dropped 1 base, with 13 bases sitting between them. The germline gives CDR1 SQVTM, CDR2 ANQGSEA. The CDR3 runs 13 residues. CDR3 sequence reads: CSFQKGGTDTQYF. The CDR3 DNA sequence: TGCAGCTTCCAGAAGGGCGGCACAGATACGCAGTATTTT.